These 27 T cell receptor beta chains were all obtained from the same sample, sequenced in a study of blood T cell repertoires in COVID-19. Profiling relied on immunoSEQ multiplex PCR, and the TCRdb table lists in-frame clones only, not all of them. This sample yields around 120,000 clones, of which more than 60% are seen a single time; about 2.5% belongs to the top ten. The sequencing input was peripheral blood. All receptors come from a man between 65 and 80 years old with acute or convalescent COVID-19.

The V and J genes are TRBV9 and TRBJ2-3, with a possible D match to TRBD2 (5 bases). The CDR3 is 16 amino acids. CDR1 and CDR2 (germline): SGDLS, YYNGEE. The V end lost 0 bases, the J end lost 7 bases, and 18 bases lay between the germline ends. CDR3 sequence reads: CASSVGASGGGHTQYF. As DNA, the CDR3 is TGTGCCAGCAGCGTAGGAGCCTCGGGCGGAGGTCATACGCAGTATTTT.

This rearrangement joins TRBV12-3 or TRBV12-4 to TRBJ2-2; 7 bases are shared with TRBD1. CDR3 length: 13 amino acids. J gave up 4 bases and V 9 bases, and 5 bases lay outside the gene matches. CDR3 loop: CASVQGSTGELFF. CDR3 sequence (DNA): TGTGCCAGTGTACAGGGGTCCACCGGGGAGCTGTTTTTT.

The table lists this clone with many counts. The chain uses TRBV18 and TRBJ1-2; maybe TRBD1 (6 bases). Trimming removed 2 bases from V and 0 bases from J, with 7 bases in between. The CDR3 contains 14 residues. Germline V gene data show CDR1 as KGHSH and CDR2 as LQKENI. CDR3 bases: TGTGCCAGCTCACCAGACAGGTCTAACTATGGCTACACCTTC. It specifies CASSPDRSNYGYTF.

The V gene is TRBV5-1, the J gene TRBJ1-4; no reliable D call. Trimming shortened V by 4 bases and J by 0 bases, and 7 bases separated the two germline ends. Germline V lookup: CDR1 SGHRS, CDR2 YFSETQ. This CDR3 contains 14 residues. The CDR3 sequence: CASSPFSTNEKLFF. The CDR3 coding sequence is TGCGCCAGCAGCCCATTTTCAACTAATGAAAAACTGTTTTTT. The variable domain in full, completed from reference TRBV5-1 and TRBJ1-4, reads KAGVTQTPRYLIKTRGQQVTLSCSPISGHRSVSWYQQTPGQGLQFLFEYFSETQRNKGNFPGRFSGRQFSNSRSEMNVSTLELGDSALYLCASSPFSTNEKLFFGSGTQLSVL.

In DNA form, the CDR3 reads TGTGCCAGCAGCGGGGACAGGGCGGACACCTTC. Protein: CASSGDRADTF. The V gene is TRBV5-8, the J gene TRBJ1-2; 9 bases map to TRBD1. This CDR3 has 11 residues. Germline V gives CDR1 SGHTS, CDR2 YDEGEE. V dropped 4 bases and J dropped 12; count of bases not matched to a gene: 4.

The chain employs TRBV5-1 and TRBJ1-2, with D unresolved. V lost 9 bases and J lost 0, with 15 bases in between. CDR1 is SGHRS and CDR2 is YFSETQ in the germline V gene. The CDR3 is 14 residues long. DNA for the CDR3: TGCGCCACCTACGAGGGTACCGCTAACTATGGCTACACCTTC. This codes for CATYEGTANYGYTF.

This chain connects TRBV4-2 to TRBJ2-1; 9 nucleotides match TRBD2. The germline V gene encodes CDR1 LGHNA and CDR2 YNFKEQ. CDR3 length equals 16 residues. The junction had 3 bases not matched to a gene; V was cut back by 1 base and J by 2 bases. The CDR3 spells CASSQGLAAAYNEQFF. The CDR3 DNA follows: TGTGCCAGCAGCCAAGGACTAGCGGCAGCCTACAATGAGCAGTTCTTC.

The rearrangement links TRBV13 to TRBJ1-1; 7 nucleotides line up with TRBD1. The CDR3 sequence is 15 residues long. The V gene end was trimmed by 3 bases and the J gene end by 4 bases; junction bases not matched to a gene: 8. Looked up from germline, CDR1 is PRHDT and CDR2 is FYEKMQ (reference sequence). CDR3 in DNA: TGTGCCAGCAGCTTCCGATCGACAGGGAGCACTGAAGCTTTCTTT. As protein: CASSFRSTGSTEAFF.

V gene TRBV7-2 combines with J gene TRBJ2-3; 7 bases are shared with TRBD1. With 5 bases clipped from V and 5 bases from J, the junction kept 4 bases outside the gene matches. The CDR3 contains 13 residues. From germline, CDR1 is SGHTA and CDR2 FQGNSA. CDR3 protein: CASSVQGRDTQYF. The CDR3 nucleotides are TGTGCCAGCAGCGTACAGGGGAGAGATACGCAGTATTTT.

In this sample, this clone turned up once. This sequence joins TRBV3-1 (or the pseudogene TRBV3-2) and TRBJ2-1; tentative D call: TRBD2 (6 bases). The CDR3 is 16 residues long. CDR1 is LGHDT and CDR2 is YNNKEL in the germline V gene (reference sequence). V was shortened by 0 bases and J by 16 bases, with 25 bases between the two germline ends. As DNA, the CDR3 is TGTGCCAGCAGCCAAGAAGCGCTAGCGAATGGACAAAACTCCTTCTTC. Protein product: CASSQEALANGQNSFF.

The chain employs TRBV4-2 and TRBJ1-4, with TRBD1 as a possible D gene (6 bases). This CDR3 is built from 18 residues. Germline CDR1 is LGHNA and CDR2 is YNFKEQ. V lost 3 bases, J lost 7 bases, and 24 bases lay in between. CDR3 DNA: TGTGCCAGCAGCCAGTTTAGTCCCTTGCCAGGGGAGGGTGAAAAACTGTTTTTT. Amino acid sequence: CASSQFSPLPGEGEKLFF.

This clone was counted a single time. The chain couples TRBV4-3 to TRBJ2-6; TRBD2 aligns across 7 bases. V lost 4 bases and J lost 2; bases outside the gene matches: 5. CDR3 size: 16 residues. Germline CDR1 is LGHNA and CDR2 is YSLEER. CDR3 amino acids: CASSREGTAGANVLTF. The DNA of the CDR3 is TGCGCCAGCAGCCGGGAGGGGACTGCTGGGGCCAACGTCCTGACTTTC.

This clone showed up just a few times. The chain uses TRBV30 and TRBJ2-1; D is possibly TRBD1 (5 bases). With 3 bases removed from V and 6 bases from J, the gap between germline ends came to 9 bases. This CDR3 comprises 12 residues. Looked up from germline, CDR1 is GTSNPN and CDR2 is SVGIG (reference sequence). CDR3 bases: TGTGCCTGGAGGCCACAGGTCAATGAGCAGTTCTTC. Its protein is CAWRPQVNEQFF.

The chain links TRBV25-1 to TRBJ1-2; possibly TRBD1 for D (6 bases). V was trimmed by 0 bases and J by 4 bases, leaving 21 bases between them. Germline CDR1 reads MGHDK; CDR2 reads SYGVNS. The length of the CDR3 is 18 residues. The CDR3 DNA sequence: TGTGCCAGCAGTGAATATTCGGGGGGCGGATTCGCTTTCTATGGCTACACCTTC. As protein: CASSEYSGGGFAFYGYTF.

The sample holds one count of this clone. The gene calls are TRBV19 and TRBJ1-2; D is unclear. Trimming took off 9 bases at V and 0 bases at J, with 14 bases between the two ends. The CDR3 is 14 amino acids. Looked up from germline, CDR1 is LNHDA and CDR2 is SQIVND (reference sequence). The CDR3 region has the DNA TGTGCCAGCACCCCAGGTTTCTCTAACTATGGCTACACCTTC. The encoded protein is CASTPGFSNYGYTF.

This clone has only a few counts. The CDR3 here is CASSVCRQDNQPQHF. In nucleotides, the CDR3 is TGTGCCAGCAGCGTATGTAGACAGGATAATCAGCCCCAGCATTTT. The chain has TRBV9 and TRBJ1-5, with D perhaps matching TRBD1 (6 bases). The germline V gene encodes CDR1 SGDLS and CDR2 YYNGEE. The CDR3 has 15 amino acids. V was trimmed by 1 base and J by 4 bases, leaving 12 bases between them.

The CDR3: CASSPPQGANHEQYF. The DNA for the CDR3 is TGTGCCAGCTCACCACCGCAGGGGGCGAACCACGAGCAGTACTTC. The chain links TRBV18 to TRBJ2-7, with 8 bases that match TRBD1. Trimming removed 0 bases from V and 5 bases from J; junction bases left unmatched: 6. CDR1 is KGHSH, CDR2 LQKENI, per germline. This CDR3 contains 15 residues. Variable domain in full (rest from reference TRBV18 and TRBJ2-7): NAGVMQNPRHLVRRRGQEARLRCSPMKGHSHVYWYRQLPEEGLKFMVYLQKENIIDESGMPKERFSAEFPKEGPSILRIQQVVRGDSAAYFCASSPPQGANHEQYFGPGTRLTVT.

The chain joins TRBV9 to TRBJ2-3; 11 bases match TRBD2. CDR3 length: 18 residues. The germline V gene has CDR1 SGDLS and CDR2 YYNGEE. V trimming: 0 bases; J trimming: 1 base; junction bases outside the gene matches: 7. DNA for the CDR3: TGTGCCAGCAGCGTAGTATCTAGCGGGGGGACACGCACAGATACGCAGTATTTT. Its translation is CASSVVSSGGTRTDTQYF.

A remark on this clone: One junction end does not reproduce the germline sequence, and a read error may be involved. The chain recombines TRBV7-7 with TRBJ2-2, with unresolved D. Germline CDR1 reads SSHAT; CDR2 reads FNYEAQ (reference sequence). The CDR3 totals 14 residues. CDR3 in amino acids: CASSPVETIGELFF. As DNA, the CDR3 is TGTGCTAGCAGCCCCGTGGAGACCATAGGGGAGCTGTTTTTT. Together with reference TRBV7-7 and TRBJ2-2, the CDR3 gives the full variable domain: GAGVSQSPRYKVTKRGQDVTLRCDPISSHATLYWYQQALGQGPEFLTYFNYEAQPDKSGLPSDRFSAERPEGSISTLTIQRTEQRDSAMYRCASSPVETIGELFFGEGSRLTVL.

The V gene is TRBV5-1, the J gene TRBJ1-6; D is perhaps TRBD1 (6 bases). V gave up 3 bases and J gave up 9 bases, with 13 bases separating them. The CDR3 sequence is 14 residues long. Germline loops: CDR1 SGHRS, CDR2 YFSETQ. DNA for the CDR3: TGCGCCAGCAGCTCACAGGGAGTGGGTTCACCCCTCCACTTT. Residues: CASSSQGVGSPLHF.

This clone appeared a single time. The V and J genes are TRBV28 and TRBJ1-1; no clear D gene. Trimming left V 6 bases short and J 4 bases short, with 12 bases between. This CDR3 is built from 13 residues. Germline CDR1 and CDR2: MDHEN and SYDVKM. This CDR3 is CASSPSRSTEAFF. Written as DNA, the CDR3 is TGTGCCAGCAGCCCATCTAGGAGCACTGAAGCTTTCTTT.

Turning to this clone: Other DNA sequences in this specimen translate into the identical CDR3. This sequence joins TRBV18 and TRBJ1-3; a weak D match, TRBD1 (5 bases). The CDR3 loop spans 16 amino acids. The V gene's germline CDR1 is KGHSH and CDR2 LQKENI. The V end was cut by 0 bases, the J end by 0 bases, with 9 bases between. CDR3 protein: CASSPPAGSSGNTIYF. CDR3 DNA sequence: TGTGCCAGCTCACCACCGGCAGGGTCCTCTGGAAACACCATATATTTT.

The chain has TRBV18 and TRBJ2-1, with 9 bases matching TRBD1. The V and J ends lost 3 bases and 1 base, in that order; junction bases with no gene match: 4. This CDR3 is 16 amino acids long. CDR1 and CDR2 from the germline V gene are KGHSH and LQKENI. In DNA form, the CDR3 reads TGTGCCAGCTCACCGCTAGGACAGGGGTCCTACAATGAGCAGTTCTTC. Protein product: CASSPLGQGSYNEQFF.

The rearrangement links TRBV19 to TRBJ2-3; D is perhaps TRBD1 (6 bases). Trimming took 5 bases from V and 4 from J, leaving 28 bases between them. CDR1 LNHDA and CDR2 SQIVND come from the germline V gene (reference sequence). The CDR3 loop spans 19 amino acids. In DNA form, the CDR3 reads TGTGCCAGTAGTTCGAGAGGCTCCCGACAGGTCCCAGGCGCAGATACGCAGTATTTT. Protein: CASSSRGSRQVPGADTQYF.

The chain couples TRBV6-5 to TRBJ2-1; D is perhaps TRBD1 (6 bases). V was pared by 0 bases and J by 7 bases, with 16 bases between. This CDR3 is 16 amino acids long. Germline values: CDR1 MNHEY, CDR2 SVGAGI. The CDR3 loop reads CASSYSNRVMRNEQFF. CDR3 DNA sequence: TGTGCCAGCAGTTACTCGAACAGGGTAATGCGAAATGAGCAGTTCTTC.

The chain joins TRBV19 to TRBJ2-5; 8 bases map to TRBD2. The CDR3 is 14 amino acids. Germline V gene data show CDR1 as LNHDA and CDR2 as SQIVND (reference sequence). The V and J ends lost 2 bases and 4 bases, in that order; junction bases with no gene match: 3. CDR3 loop: CASSIRGGRETQYF. The DNA for the CDR3 is TGTGCCAGTAGTATACGGGGGGGCCGAGAGACCCAGTACTTC.

CDR3 nucleotides: TGTGCCAGTAGTATCCCGGACAGGTGGAACACTGAAGCTTTCTTT. Translated, it gives CASSIPDRWNTEAFF. This chain joins TRBV19 and TRBJ1-1; 7 nucleotides match TRBD1. This CDR3 is 15 amino acids long. The ends lost 3 bases at V and 1 base at J; junction bases unmatched: 5. Germline CDR1 and CDR2: LNHDA and SQIVND (reference sequence).